The 5 T cell receptor beta chains given below trace back to one sample, sequenced in a study of neurological immune-mediated disorders. TCRdb reprocessed the 5' RACE reads with MiXCR, giving one entry per CDR3 protein. Counted here are about 69,000 distinct CDR3 sequences, roughly 3.6% occurring once; the ten biggest clones make up approximately 1.2%. Material: PBMCs. The receptors stem from a man aged 25-40 years with multiple sclerosis.

This clonotype showed up many times. The rearrangement joins TRBV12-3 or TRBV12-4 to TRBJ1-1, with no clear D. The CDR3 runs to 11 residues. Trimming shortened V by 2 bases and J by 11 bases, and 9 bases separated the two germline ends. For the CDR3, the DNA is TGTGCCAGCAGTTTACAGTATCAGGCTTTCTTT. It encodes CASSLQYQAFF.

This clonotype was detected many times. This sequence joins TRBV7-9 and TRBJ2-2, with TRBD2 identical over 12 bases. The CDR3 loop spans 15 amino acids. The germline CDR1 and CDR2 sequences are SEHNR and FQNEAQ (reference sequence). V lost 4 bases, J lost 4 bases, and 1 base stayed unmatched. CDR3 residues: CASSSSGGATGELFF. The CDR3 region has the DNA TGTGCCAGCAGCTCTAGCGGGGGGGCCACCGGGGAGCTGTTTTTT.

In its sample, this clonotype was seen many times. CDR3 nucleotides: TGTGCCACCAGCAGAGACAGCCACGCGGCAGATACGCAGTATTTT. It encodes CATSRDSHAADTQYF. The rearrangement uses TRBV15 and TRBJ2-3; D gene unclear. V lost 0 bases, J lost 4 bases, and 11 bases lay in between. The CDR3 covers 15 residues. Germline loops: CDR1 LNHNV, CDR2 YYDKDF (reference sequence).

This clonotype was seen a handful of times. This CDR3 is CASSSNTGVEGEKLFF. The CDR3 DNA reads TGTGCCAGCAGCTCAAATACAGGGGTCGAGGGTGAAAAACTGTTTTTT. The chain recombines TRBV7-9 with TRBJ1-4, with TRBD1 matching over 7 bases. This CDR3 comprises 16 residues. Germline-derived CDR1 and CDR2 are SEHNR and FQNEAQ (reference sequence). V lost 4 bases, J lost 7 bases, and 12 bases stayed unmatched.

This clonotype was counted ten times or more. The gene calls are TRBV10-3 and TRBJ2-7; 8 bases match TRBD1. Germline V gives CDR1 ENHRY, CDR2 SYGVKD. CDR3 size: 14 residues. J gave up 5 bases and V 3 bases, and 6 bases lay outside the gene matches. CDR3 nucleotide sequence: TGTGCCATCAGTGATGACAGGGGAGTCAACGAGCAGTACTTC. Protein sequence: CAISDDRGVNEQYF.